Listed below are T cell receptor beta chains from one sample, sequenced in a study of T-cell reconstitution after alpha-beta-depleted transplantation in children. Using its own MiXCR run on the PCR reads, TCRdb lists one record per CDR3 protein. The sample has fewer than 550,000 distinct CDR3 sequences; 10% to 12% are singletons. The sequenced sample was PBMCs, mostly from graft donor cells, obtained 180 days after TCRalphabeta/CD19-depleted stem cell transplant. Receptors originate from a female patient aged 2-9 years who had a stem cell transplant for aplastic anemia, so the T cells may come from the graft donor. The CDR3 runs from the conserved cysteine through the conserved F or W. The order of the fields is CDR3 length, V gene, clone size, J gene, D gene, CDR3 protein, CDR3 DNA. D genes are given only for firm matches. Size values are once, few and many counts, or a class for expanded clones, and some rows have none.

length: 12
V: TRBV6-1
size: -
J: TRBJ2-7
D: -
CDR3: CASGNIPYERYF
DNA: TGTGCCAGCGGCAACATTCCCTACGAGCGGTACTTC

length: 18
V: TRBV5-5
size: few
J: TRBJ2-6
D: TRBD2
CDR3: CASSYFLAGASGANVLTF
DNA: TGTGCCAGCAGCTATTTCCTAGCGGGAGCGTCAGGGGCCAACGTCCTGACTTTC

length: 16
V: TRBV27
size: few
J: TRBJ1-5
D: TRBD1
CDR3: CASSLGVRQGNQPQHF
DNA: TGTGCCAGCAGCCTAGGGGTCAGACAGGGGAATCAGCCCCAGCATTTT

length: 18
V: TRBV24-1
size: few
J: TRBJ2-1
D: -
CDR3: CATSDSPPKQSFYNEQFF
DNA: TGTGCCACCAGTGATTCCCCCCCTAAACAGTCCTTCTACAATGAGCAGTTCTTC

length: 19
V: TRBV9
size: few
J: TRBJ2-7
D: -
CDR3: CASSAHRGGQVYPAYEQYF
DNA: TGTGCCAGCAGCGCCCACAGGGGGGGACAGGTATATCCTGCCTACGAGCAGTACTTC

length: 15
V: TRBV6-2/TRBV6-3
size: few
J: TRBJ1-5
D: -
CDR3: CASSYRTVSNQPQHF
DNA: TGTGCCAGCAGTTACCGGACAGTATCGAATCAGCCCCAGCATTTT

length: 16
V: TRBV4-1
size: few
J: TRBJ1-2
D: TRBD1
CDR3: CASSQPRDRGGYGYTF
DNA: TGCGCCAGCAGCCAACCCCGGGACAGGGGCGGCTATGGCTACACCTTC

length: 15
V: TRBV7-6
size: few
J: TRBJ2-5
D: TRBD2
CDR3: CASSYSGRHQETQYF
DNA: TGTGCCAGCAGCTATAGCGGGAGGCACCAAGAGACCCAGTACTTC

length: 14
V: TRBV29-1
size: many
J: TRBJ1-2
D: TRBD1
CDR3: CSVGRDRGDYGYTF
DNA: TGCAGCGTCGGAAGGGACAGGGGGGACTATGGCTACACCTTC

length: 11
V: TRBV29-1
size: -
J: TRBJ1-1
D: -
CDR3: CSGRRERGAFF
DNA: TGCAGCGGGCGCCGGGAACGAGGAGCTTTCTTT

length: 15
V: TRBV18
size: few
J: TRBJ1-1
D: -
CDR3: CASSPAPTMNTEAFF
DNA: TGTGCCAGCTCACCTGCCCCCACCATGAACACTGAAGCTTTCTTT

length: 17
V: TRBV4-3
size: many
J: TRBJ2-2
D: -
CDR3: CASSQDRWRGDTGELFF
DNA: TGCGCCAGCAGCCAAGATCGGTGGAGGGGGGACACCGGGGAGCTGTTTTTT

length: 16
V: TRBV28
size: few
J: TRBJ2-5
D: TRBD1
CDR3: CASSFPGTGGLETQYF
DNA: TGTGCCAGCAGTTTCCCTGGGACAGGGGGCCTCGAGACCCAGTACTTC

length: 14
V: TRBV27
size: -
J: TRBJ2-7
D: TRBD1
CDR3: CASSKQGANYEQYF
DNA: TGTGCCAGCAGCAAACAGGGGGCGAACTACGAGCAGTACTTC

length: 15
V: TRBV28
size: few
J: TRBJ1-3
D: -
CDR3: CASSRRARGTNTIYF
DNA: TGTGCCAGCAGTCGCCGAGCCCGAGGGACAAACACCATATATTTT

length: 16
V: TRBV9
size: few
J: TRBJ1-2
D: -
CDR3: CASSPGRIPANYGYTF
DNA: TGTGCCAGCAGCCCCGGACGTATACCAGCTAACTATGGCTACACCTTC

length: 16
V: TRBV7-2
size: few
J: TRBJ2-7
D: -
CDR3: CASSLVRGPSGYEQYF
DNA: TGTGCCAGCAGCTTAGTCCGGGGGCCAAGTGGGTACGAGCAGTACTTC

length: 17
V: TRBV28
size: few
J: TRBJ2-5
D: -
CDR3: CASSHAPTGTFQETQYF
DNA: TGTGCCAGCAGCCATGCCCCAACAGGGACCTTCCAAGAGACCCAGTACTTC

length: 13
V: TRBV20-1
size: -
J: TRBJ2-7
D: TRBD2
CDR3: CSAKAGGPYEQYF
DNA: TGCAGTGCTAAAGCGGGAGGCCCCTACGAGCAGTACTTC

length: 18
V: TRBV10-3
size: -
J: TRBJ1-1
D: -
CDR3: CAISEVQQGLIRNTEAFF
DNA: TGTGCCATCAGTGAGGTTCAGCAGGGTCTTATTAGGAACACTGAAGCTTTCTTT

length: 19
V: TRBV20-1
size: few
J: TRBJ2-2
D: TRBD2
CDR3: CSARDWGIGLAGNTGELFF
DNA: TGCAGTGCTAGAGATTGGGGAATCGGGCTAGCGGGAAACACCGGGGAGCTGTTTTTT

length: 13
V: TRBV7-2
size: -
J: TRBJ1-1
D: TRBD1
CDR3: CASSLSGGPEAFF
DNA: TGTGCCAGCAGCTTATCAGGGGGGCCCGAAGCTTTCTTT

length: 14
V: TRBV7-9
size: -
J: TRBJ2-1
D: -
CDR3: CASLTLAHRDEQFF
DNA: TGTGCCAGCCTGACACTAGCTCACCGCGATGAGCAGTTCTTC

length: 12
V: TRBV29-1
size: -
J: TRBJ1-1
D: TRBD1
CDR3: CSAHTGATEAFF
DNA: TGCAGCGCACACACAGGGGCAACTGAAGCTTTCTTT

length: 16
V: TRBV12-3/TRBV12-4
size: few
J: TRBJ2-2
D: -
CDR3: CASRGATSSNTGELFF
DNA: TGTGCCAGCAGGGGGGCGACAAGTTCGAACACCGGGGAGCTGTTTTTT

length: 18
V: TRBV14
size: few
J: TRBJ2-6
D: TRBD1
CDR3: CASSPDRAFLPGANVLTF
DNA: TGTGCCAGCAGCCCGGACAGGGCGTTCTTGCCTGGGGCCAACGTCCTGACTTTC

length: 15
V: TRBV19
size: -
J: TRBJ1-1
D: -
CDR3: CASSKSGTNYTEAFF
DNA: TGTGCCAGTAGTAAATCCGGGACAAACTACACTGAAGCTTTCTTT

length: 13
V: TRBV25-1
size: few
J: TRBJ1-2
D: -
CDR3: CASSDGGGSGYTF
DNA: TGTGCCAGCAGTGACGGGGGGGGCAGTGGCTACACCTTC

length: 16
V: TRBV20-1
size: many
J: TRBJ2-4
D: TRBD1
CDR3: CSARATGGPGKNIQYF
DNA: TGCAGTGCTAGAGCTACAGGGGGCCCGGGAAAAAACATTCAGTACTTC

length: 13
V: TRBV10-3
size: -
J: TRBJ2-7
D: TRBD1
CDR3: CAISARDRHEQYF
DNA: TGTGCCATCAGTGCCCGGGACAGGCACGAGCAGTACTTC

length: 14
V: TRBV4-3
size: -
J: TRBJ2-5
D: TRBD1
CDR3: CASSYGQGQETQYF
DNA: TGCGCCAGCAGCTACGGACAGGGGCAAGAGACCCAGTACTTC

length: 15
V: TRBV6-1
size: -
J: TRBJ2-2
D: -
CDR3: CASSPPWGATGELFF
DNA: TGTGCCAGCAGTCCCCCATGGGGGGCAACCGGGGAGCTGTTTTTT

length: 16
V: TRBV7-8
size: few
J: TRBJ2-5
D: TRBD1
CDR3: CASSGRTGRYQETQYF
DNA: TGTGCCAGCAGCGGCCGGACAGGGCGATACCAAGAGACCCAGTACTTC

length: 16
V: TRBV7-8
size: many
J: TRBJ2-7
D: -
CDR3: CASSLGDRISSYEQYF
DNA: TGTGCCAGCAGCTTAGGAGACAGGATAAGCTCCTACGAGCAGTACTTC

length: 17
V: TRBV7-9
size: few
J: TRBJ2-1
D: TRBD2
CDR3: CASSLARPSGGYNEQFF
DNA: TGTGCCAGCAGCTTAGCACGGCCTAGCGGGGGATACAATGAGCAGTTCTTC

length: 11
V: TRBV29-1
size: many
J: TRBJ2-5
D: -
CDR3: CSGHLQETQYF
DNA: TGCAGCGGACACCTACAAGAGACCCAGTACTTC

length: 18
V: TRBV4-2
size: -
J: TRBJ2-1
D: TRBD2
CDR3: CASSQAPGLASSYNEQFF
DNA: TGTGCCAGCAGCCAAGCCCCGGGACTAGCGAGCTCCTACAATGAGCAGTTCTTC

length: 16
V: TRBV4-1
size: -
J: TRBJ2-1
D: TRBD2
CDR3: CASSSSGRVPYNEQFF
DNA: TGCGCCAGCAGCTCTAGCGGGAGGGTCCCTTACAATGAGCAGTTCTTC

length: 14
V: TRBV27
size: -
J: TRBJ2-1
D: -
CDR3: CASSRLPLYNEQFF
DNA: TGTGCCAGCAGCCGCCTACCGCTCTACAATGAGCAGTTCTTC

length: 14
V: TRBV5-1
size: -
J: TRBJ2-2
D: -
CDR3: CASSPPLNTGELFF
DNA: TGCGCCAGCAGCCCCCCACTGAACACCGGGGAGCTGTTTTTT

length: 15
V: TRBV28
size: few
J: TRBJ2-3
D: -
CDR3: CASSSQQGRTDTQYF
DNA: TGTGCCAGCAGTTCACAACAGGGACGCACAGATACGCAGTATTTT

length: 17
V: TRBV12-3/TRBV12-4
size: -
J: TRBJ1-5
D: -
CDR3: CASRGSSKGKFNQPQHF
DNA: TGTGCCAGCCGAGGCAGCTCCAAAGGGAAGTTTAATCAGCCCCAGCATTTT

length: 13
V: TRBV12-3/TRBV12-4
size: few
J: TRBJ1-1
D: -
CDR3: CASSLQMNTEAFF
DNA: TGTGCCAGCAGTTTACAGATGAACACTGAAGCTTTCTTT

length: 16
V: TRBV6-5
size: -
J: TRBJ1-1
D: -
CDR3: CASSYYSHTMNTEAFF
DNA: TGTGCCAGCAGTTACTATTCACATACCATGAACACTGAAGCTTTCTTT

length: 17
V: TRBV28
size: -
J: TRBJ2-1
D: TRBD1
CDR3: CASSKTRRDRLFNEQFF
DNA: TGTGCCAGCAGTAAGACCCGAAGGGACAGGCTTTTCAATGAGCAGTTCTTC

length: 14
V: TRBV15
size: many
J: TRBJ1-5
D: -
CDR3: CATSRDFLNQPQHF
DNA: TGTGCCACCAGCAGAGATTTCTTAAATCAGCCCCAGCATTTT

length: 15
V: TRBV7-2
size: -
J: TRBJ2-1
D: -
CDR3: CASSLVTVQNNEQFF
DNA: TGTGCCAGCAGCTTAGTTACGGTCCAAAACAATGAGCAGTTCTTC

length: 16
V: TRBV24-1
size: few
J: TRBJ2-1
D: TRBD1
CDR3: CATSDRGTGAGYEQFF
DNA: TGTGCCACCAGTGATAGAGGGACAGGCGCGGGGTATGAGCAGTTCTTC

length: 16
V: TRBV12-3/TRBV12-4
size: -
J: TRBJ1-6
D: -
CDR3: CASSPSGQPYNSPLHF
DNA: TGTGCCAGCAGTCCTAGCGGACAGCCTTATAATTCACCCCTCCACTTT

length: 14
V: TRBV7-2
size: -
J: TRBJ1-5
D: -
CDR3: CASSSGSSNQPQHF
DNA: TGTGCCAGCAGCTCAGGGAGCAGCAATCAGCCCCAGCATTTT

length: 13
V: TRBV6-6
size: -
J: TRBJ2-3
D: -
CDR3: CASRAGTTDTQYF
DNA: TGTGCCAGCAGAGCCGGGACAACGGATACGCAGTATTTT

length: 16
V: TRBV7-8
size: few
J: TRBJ2-3
D: -
CDR3: CASSLEGLMGTDTQYF
DNA: TGTGCCAGCAGCTTAGAAGGCCTCATGGGGACAGATACGCAGTATTTT

length: 14
V: TRBV6-1
size: -
J: TRBJ1-4
D: -
CDR3: CASSAGATNEKLFF
DNA: TGTGCCAGCAGTGCAGGGGCAACTAATGAAAAACTGTTTTTT

length: 16
V: TRBV12-3/TRBV12-4
size: -
J: TRBJ2-3
D: -
CDR3: CASSPPLAFSTDTQYF
DNA: TGTGCCAGCAGTCCCCCCCTAGCCTTCAGCACAGATACGCAGTATTTT

length: 13
V: TRBV12-3/TRBV12-4
size: few
J: TRBJ2-2
D: -
CDR3: CASSFFRTGELFF
DNA: TGTGCCAGCAGTTTTTTTCGCACCGGGGAGCTGTTTTTT

length: 16
V: TRBV20-1
size: few
J: TRBJ1-5
D: -
CDR3: CSASSGTLLANQPQHF
DNA: TGCAGTGCTTCCTCCGGGACCCTATTGGCCAATCAGCCCCAGCATTTT

length: 10
V: TRBV7-2
size: -
J: TRBJ2-5
D: -
CDR3: CASSSYPKYF
DNA: TGTGCCAGCAGCTCATACCCAAAGTACTTC

length: 16
V: TRBV5-1
size: -
J: TRBJ1-1
D: -
CDR3: CASSTGRGGTNTEAFF
DNA: TGCGCCAGCAGCACCGGACGGGGCGGGACAAACACTGAAGCTTTCTTT

length: 16
V: TRBV25-1
size: few
J: TRBJ2-1
D: -
CDR3: CASSEYFLVGYNEQFF
DNA: TGTGCCAGCAGTGAATACTTCTTGGTGGGTTACAATGAGCAGTTCTTC